These 2 T cell receptor beta chains came from one sample sequenced in a study of prognosis after radiotherapy for stage I lung cancer (dated by TCRdb to the early 2020s). The listed sequencing device is Illumina HiSeq 3000. Two rounds of multiplex PCR were performed to amplify the TCR beta CDR3 region from genomic DNA. In the first PCR round, primers specific to each TRBV and TRBJ gene were used, and the primer sequences were filed in Chinese patent CN105087789A. TCRdb reran the public reads through fastp at Q25 and MiXCR, keeping productive beta chains. All rows with the same CDR3 protein become a single entry with the most common DNA and genes. The sample records tens of thousands of distinct CDR3 sequences, roughly 45% of which are singletons. The top ten clonotypes cover 30% to 40% of the sample. Sequenced here: PBMCs, sampled before or after stereotactic body radiation therapy (not recorded which). These receptors originate from a donor over 45 with non-small cell lung cancer.

The chain links TRBV11-2 to TRBJ1-2; TRBD1 matches 10 bases. Germline V gene sequence: CDR1 SGHAT, CDR2 FQNNGV. This CDR3 is 13 amino acids long. V gave up 5 bases and J gave up 6 bases; unmatched junction bases: 3. The CDR3 reads CASSLGTGDGYTF. The CDR3 DNA follows: TGTGCCAGCAGCCTCGGGACAGGGGATGGCTACACCTTC. Variable domain in full (rest from reference TRBV11-2 and TRBJ1-2): EAGVAQSPRYKIIEKRQSVAFWCNPISGHATLYWYQQILGQGPKLLIQFQNNGVVDDSQLPKDRFSAERLKGVDSTLKIQPAKLEDSAVYLCASSLGTGDGYTFGSGTRLTVV.

There are a few counts of this clonotype. A read error may produce the germline difference seen at one junction end. The rearrangement links TRBV19 to TRBJ1-4; no clear D gene. The V gene's germline CDR1 is LNHDA and CDR2 SQIVND (reference sequence). The CDR3 covers 13 residues. The CDR3 DNA is TGTGCCAGTAACCTGGGATCGACCGAAAAACTGTTCTTT. Residues: CASNLGSTEKLFF.